The sequence of this T cell receptor beta chain was determined in a study of blood T cell repertoires in COVID-19. Data came from immunoSEQ multiplex PCR; TCRdb stores just in-frame clones and leaves some out. The sample yields about 270,000 clones, roughly nine tenths seen once. Germline CDR1 is SGHNT and CDR2 is YYREEE (reference sequence). The CDR3 spans 14 residues. V shed 3 bases and J shed 6 bases, with 10 bases lying between them. Sample: PBMCs or T cells enriched from blood (not recorded which). The clonotype originates from a woman between 18 and 29 years old who had recovered from COVID-19. This rearrangement joins TRBV5-4 to TRBJ1-6; a weak D match, TRBD1 (6 bases). The CDR3 coding sequence is TGTGCCAGCAGCTCGGACAGAAGTAATTCACCCCTCCACTTT. It codes for CASSSDRSNSPLHF.